One and the same sample provided the 26 T cell receptor beta chains below, sequenced in a study of cytomegalovirus exposure and HLA in healthy donors. Primers included in the PCR were 60 Vbeta and 13 Jbeta primers. The table came from immunoSEQ multiplex PCR; TCRdb's copy has only in-frame clones and leaves some out. The sample yields over 150,000 clones, around 80% seen once. The sample taken for sequencing was PBMCs. The receptor set was obtained from a male donor in good health and CMV-seronegative.

The rearrangement joins TRBV7-2 to TRBJ1-2; 8 bases align to TRBD1. There are 16 residues in the CDR3. Unmatched junction bases numbered 14, after V lost 5 bases and J lost 6 bases. Germline V gene lookup returns CDR1 SGHTA and CDR2 FQGNSA. The CDR3 protein is CASSPEETGVQDGYTF. CDR3 nucleotides: TGTGCCAGCAGCCCCGAGGAGACAGGGGTCCAAGATGGCTACACCTTC. The variable domain in full, completed from reference TRBV7-2 and TRBJ1-2, reads GAGVSQSPSNKVTEKGKDVELRCDPISGHTALYWYRQSLGQGLEFLIYFQGNSAPDKSGLPSDRFSAERTGGSVSTLTIQRTQQEDSAVYLCASSPEETGVQDGYTFGSGTRLTVV.

The chain links TRBV7-3 to TRBJ1-2; 8 nucleotides line up with TRBD1. V trimming: 5 bases; J trimming: 8 bases; junction bases outside the gene matches: 10. Germline-derived CDR1 and CDR2 are SGHTA and FQGTGA. CDR3 length equals 14 residues. Written as DNA, the CDR3 is TGTGCCAGCAGCCAGACCGACAGGGGCGAGGGCTACACCTTC. Translating it yields CASSQTDRGEGYTF.

V and J are TRBV7-6 and TRBJ1-4; 8 bases match TRBD1. This CDR3 is 15 amino acids long. With V trimmed by 2 bases and J by 8 bases, 7 bases remained unmatched. Germline CDR1 is SGHVS and CDR2 is FNYEAQ. CDR3 sequence reads: CASSLQGAVREKLFF. CDR3 bases: TGTGCCAGCAGCTTACAGGGGGCGGTCAGGGAAAAACTGTTTTTT.

The rearrangement links TRBV6-5 to TRBJ2-7, with 7 bases fitting TRBD1. Germline V gene sequence: CDR1 MNHEY, CDR2 SVGAGI. The CDR3 loop spans 15 amino acids. V lost 0 bases to trimming and J lost 3 bases; unmatched junction nucleotides: 5. The CDR3 sequence is CASSYSSDRDYEQYF. The DNA of the CDR3 is TGTGCCAGCAGTTACTCCTCCGACAGGGACTACGAGCAGTACTTC.

The CDR3 protein is CASSSVGGRSNEQFF. The DNA for the CDR3 is TGCGCCAGCAGCTCGGTGGGGGGGCGATCCAATGAGCAGTTCTTC. The V and J genes are TRBV4-1 and TRBJ2-1; TRBD2 is a possible D gene (7 bases). Germline V CDR1 and CDR2: MGHRA, YSYEKL. Trimming removed 5 bases at V and 6 bases at J, with 17 bases between. CDR3 size: 15 residues.

This chain uses TRBV2 with TRBJ1-4; weak D call: TRBD1 (6 bases). Trimming stripped 7 bases from V and 0 bases from J, with 9 bases between. Germline values: CDR1 SNHLY, CDR2 FYNNEI. The length of the CDR3 is 14 residues. The CDR3 DNA sequence: TGTGCCAGCAACAGGGAAGCAACTAATGAAAAACTGTTTTTT. Its protein product is CASNREATNEKLFF.

This chain links TRBV18 with TRBJ2-7; 9 bases are a match to TRBD1. Per the germline V gene, CDR1 is KGHSH and CDR2 is LQKENI. This CDR3 comprises 14 residues. J gave up 3 bases and V 4 bases, and 4 bases lay outside the gene matches. The CDR3, as DNA: TGTGCCAGCTCACAGGGGACAGGGTACTACGAGCAGTACTTC. Protein: CASSQGTGYYEQYF.

The chain employs TRBV7-2 and TRBJ2-7; 11 nucleotides match TRBD2. The CDR3 contains 16 residues. Trimming cost V 5 bases and J 4 bases; bases outside gene matches: 10. Germline-derived CDR1 and CDR2 are SGHTA and FQGNSA. CDR3 loop: CASSPPGLAGGYEQYF. CDR3 DNA: TGTGCCAGCAGCCCCCCGGGGCTAGCGGGGGGATACGAGCAGTACTTC.

The chain recombines TRBV27 with TRBJ2-7; 9 nucleotides align to TRBD1. The CDR3 totals 14 residues. With 6 bases clipped from V and 4 bases from J, the junction kept 7 bases outside the gene matches. CDR1 is MNHEY and CDR2 is SMNVEV in the germline V gene (reference sequence). CDR3 in amino acids: CASRLPGQGYEQYF. The CDR3 nucleotides read TGTGCCAGCAGATTACCGGGACAGGGATACGAGCAGTACTTC.

The chain joins TRBV6-5 to TRBJ2-5; 7 bases align to TRBD1. The J call may be wrong; the DNA end is better matched by TRBJ2-7. In germline, CDR1 is MNHEY, CDR2 SVGAGI. CDR3 length: 14 residues. This CDR3 reads CASSLDRESYEQYF. DNA of the CDR3: TGTGCCAGCAGTTTAGACAGGGAATCATACGAGCAGTACTTC.

This chain connects TRBV11-2 to TRBJ1-1; weak D call: TRBD1 (6 bases). Trimming stripped 0 bases from V and 1 base from J, with 12 bases between. Germline assignment: CDR1 SGHAT and CDR2 FQNNGV. The CDR3 sequence is 16 residues long. The DNA for the CDR3 is TGTGCCAGCAGCTTAGAGGGGGGGCGCTGGAACACTGAAGCTTTCTTT. It is translated as CASSLEGGRWNTEAFF.

The gene calls are TRBV27 and TRBJ2-7, with D perhaps TRBD2 (5 bases). Trimming left V 4 bases short and J 0 bases short, with 10 bases between. Looked up from germline, CDR1 is MNHEY and CDR2 is SMNVEV (reference sequence). This CDR3 is built from 14 residues. The CDR3 here is CASSYRLTSYEQYF. In DNA, the CDR3 is TGTGCCAGCAGTTACCGACTAACCTCCTACGAGCAGTACTTC.

This clone has only one observation. This chain connects TRBV15 to TRBJ1-4; maybe TRBD1 (5 bases). The length of the CDR3 is 14 residues. The ends were cut back, 8 bases at V and 0 bases at J, with 10 bases in the middle. Germline loops: CDR1 LNHNV, CDR2 YYDKDF (reference sequence). For the CDR3, the DNA is TGTGCCACCCAAACACAGGCAACTAATGAAAAACTGTTTTTT. Translating gives CATQTQATNEKLFF.

The chain couples TRBV2 to TRBJ2-7; no definite D call. The V end lost 3 bases, the J end lost 0 bases, and 9 bases lay between the germline ends. The germline V gene encodes CDR1 SNHLY and CDR2 FYNNEI. CDR3 length equals 14 residues. CDR3 bases: TGTGCCAGCAGTGAGACCTACAGCTCCTACGAGCAGTACTTC. It codes for CASSETYSSYEQYF. Drawing the rest from reference TRBV2 and TRBJ2-7, the complete variable domain is EPEVTQTPSHQVTQMGQEVILRCVPISNHLYFYWYRQILGQKVEFLVSFYNNEISEKSEIFDDQFSVERPDGSNFTLKIRSTKLEDSAMYFCASSETYSSYEQYFGPGTRLTVT.

This sequence joins TRBV5-1 and TRBJ2-5; TRBD1 is a possible D gene (6 bases). V lost 2 bases, J lost 2 bases, and 13 bases lay in between. The CDR3 runs to 15 residues. Looked up from germline, CDR1 is SGHRS and CDR2 is YFSETQ. The CDR3 spells CASSFDRWDQETQYF. CDR3 DNA sequence: TGCGCCAGCAGCTTCGACAGGTGGGATCAAGAGACCCAGTACTTC.

This clone was seen more than once but under ten times. The chain uses TRBV5-1 and TRBJ1-1; the D gene is possibly TRBD1 (5 bases). Germline V gives CDR1 SGHRS, CDR2 YFSETQ. Trimming shortened V by 0 bases and J by 6 bases, and 21 bases separated the two germline ends. The CDR3 is made up of 17 amino acids. The CDR3 bases are TGCGCCAGCAGCTTGGCGGGCCGTGTCAGCGAAGGGGCTGAAGCTTTCTTT. This gives the protein CASSLAGRVSEGAEAFF.

The chain has TRBV7-2 and TRBJ2-7, with D perhaps TRBD2 (6 bases). The CDR3 has 14 residues. Germline lookup yields CDR1 SGHTA and CDR2 FQGNSA. Between the trimmed V and J ends, which lost 1 base and 5 bases, there was a span of 12 bases. Here the CDR3 reads CASSLGGGSNEQYF. The CDR3 bases are TGTGCCAGCAGCTTAGGTGGAGGGTCAAACGAGCAGTACTTC.

V gene TRBV4-3 combines with J gene TRBJ2-3, with 13 bases matching TRBD2. The CDR3 has 17 amino acids. Germline trimming cut 2 bases from V and 0 bases from J; bases unmatched to any gene: 2. The germline V gene has CDR1 LGHNA and CDR2 YSLEER. The CDR3 sequence is CASSQRLAGGSTDTQYF. The CDR3 nucleotides read TGCGCCAGCAGCCAAAGACTAGCGGGAGGAAGCACAGATACGCAGTATTTT.

CDR3 sequence: CASSPHSSNEKLFF. CDR3 coding DNA: TGTGCCAGCAGTCCCCACAGTTCAAATGAAAAACTGTTTTTT. This chain connects TRBV28 to TRBJ1-4; the D is unclear. Looked up from germline, CDR1 is MDHEN and CDR2 is SYDVKM. This CDR3 has 14 residues. The V end lost 5 bases, the J end lost 5 bases, and 12 bases lay between the germline ends.

Concerning this clone itself: Mismatch with germline at one junction end may stem from a read error. The CDR3 spells CATSREGLTARAF. The CDR3 DNA sequence: TGTGCCACCAGCAGAGAAGGTCTGACAGCCCGCGCCTTC. The chain recombines TRBV15 with TRBJ1-2; TRBD1 might be the D (5 bases). Germline CDR1 and CDR2: LNHNV and YYDKDF (reference sequence). CDR3 length: 13 residues.

The J gene is TRBJ2-1, the V gene TRBV6-4; 9 nucleotides agree with TRBD2. There are 16 residues in the CDR3. The V gene's germline CDR1 is MRHNA and CDR2 SNTAGT. V gave up 8 bases and J gave up 4 bases; unmatched junction bases: 12. The CDR3 sequence: CASLGGGADGYNEQFF. The CDR3 nucleotides read TGTGCCAGCTTGGGCGGGGGGGCAGACGGGTACAATGAGCAGTTCTTC.

CDR3 nucleotides: TGTGCCAGCAGTTTAGGGACAGGGGTGGTCCAGCCCCAGCATTTT. Amino acids: CASSLGTGVVQPQHF. This chain connects TRBV28 to TRBJ1-5; 10 bases are a match to TRBD1. The length of the CDR3 is 15 residues. Germline V lookup: CDR1 MDHEN, CDR2 SYDVKM. The V and J ends lost 2 bases and 7 bases, in that order; junction bases with no gene match: 5. The entire variable domain, with the rest obtained from reference TRBV28 and TRBJ1-5, is as follows: DVKVTQSSRYLVKRTGEKVFLECVQDMDHENMFWYRQDPGLGLRLIYFSYDVKMKEKGDIPEGYSVSREKKERFSLILESASTNQTSMYLCASSLGTGVVQPQHFGDGTRLSIL.

This clone was seen a handful of times. V usage is TRBV2 and J usage is TRBJ2-5, with no clear D. Germline CDR1 reads SNHLY; CDR2 reads FYNNEI. The CDR3 contains 12 residues. V was cut by 7 bases and J by 2 bases, with 8 bases left in between. CDR3 bases: TGTGCCAGCAAATCCCTTCAAGAGACCCAGTACTTC. It is translated as CASKSLQETQYF.

V gene TRBV7-3 combines with J gene TRBJ2-3; D is possibly TRBD1 (5 bases). V lost 0 bases, J lost 4 bases, and 5 bases lay in between. The CDR3 is 13 residues long. Germline CDR1 reads SGHTA; CDR2 reads FQGTGA. The chain's CDR3 is CASSLTRADTQYF. In DNA, the CDR3 is TGTGCCAGCAGCTTAACCAGGGCAGATACGCAGTATTTT.

The chain recombines TRBV11-2 with TRBJ2-1; 14 bases are shared with TRBD2. CDR1 and CDR2 (germline): SGHAT, FQNNGV. V lost 5 bases, J lost 4 bases, and 7 bases stayed unmatched. This CDR3 is built from 17 residues. The CDR3 here is CASSLGTSGGPYNEQFF. CDR3 bases: TGTGCCAGCAGCCTCGGGACTAGCGGGGGCCCGTACAATGAGCAGTTCTTC.

As DNA, the CDR3 is TGTGCCAGCAGTTACTCGACACTCACCGGGGAGCTGTTTTTT. This translates into CASSYSTLTGELFF. The chain carries TRBV6-5 and TRBJ2-2, with D unclear. This CDR3 is built from 14 residues. From germline, CDR1 is MNHEY and CDR2 SVGAGI. V dropped 0 bases and J dropped 4 bases, with 6 bases sitting between them.